One and the same sample provided the 14 T cell receptor beta chains below, sequenced in a study of blood T cell repertoires in COVID-19. Assay: immunoSEQ multiplex PCR; the TCRdb copy retains only in-frame clones and omits some. The sample shows just over 250,000 clones, more than 70% of them seen only once. Material: peripheral blood. These receptor sequences come from a woman between 45 and 65 years old with acute or convalescent COVID-19.

The chain recombines TRBV27 with TRBJ2-1, with TRBD2 matching 7 bases. The CDR3 covers 15 residues. Germline V gene data show CDR1 as MNHEY and CDR2 as SMNVEV (reference sequence). V gave up 3 bases and J gave up 7 bases; unmatched junction bases: 9. The CDR3 DNA sequence: TGTGCCAGCAGTTTCCGGAGGGGCGGGAGTAATGAGCAGTTCTTC. Amino acids: CASSFRRGGSNEQFF.

This clone was observed a handful of times. The V and J genes are TRBV18 and TRBJ1-2; TRBD1 matches at 7 bases. The CDR3 extends over 14 amino acids. Losses at the gene ends were 3 bases for V and 2 bases for J; bases not matched to a gene: 3. The germline gives CDR1 KGHSH, CDR2 LQKENI. Here the CDR3 reads CASSPPDRNYGYTF. CDR3 nucleotide sequence: TGTGCCAGCTCACCGCCGGACAGGAACTATGGCTACACCTTC.

The V call is TRBV3-1 (or the pseudogene TRBV3-2), the J call TRBJ1-6; D uncertain. The CDR3 contains 14 residues. Germline CDR1 is LGHDT and CDR2 is YNNKEL (reference sequence). Trimming cost V 3 bases and J 5 bases, with 8 bases left between them. The CDR3 protein is CASSQGRNNSPLHF. The CDR3 bases are TGTGCCAGCAGCCAGGGCCGGAATAATTCACCCCTCCACTTT.

This chain connects TRBV19 to TRBJ2-6; TRBD1 matches 7 bases. V trimming: 1 base; J trimming: 2 bases; junction bases outside the gene matches: 14. Germline V gene lookup returns CDR1 LNHDA and CDR2 SQIVND (reference sequence). CDR3 length: 20 residues. Written as DNA, the CDR3 is TGTGCCAGTAGTATAGGCCGGGACAGAACTAGTAGTCCTGGGGCCAACGTCCTGACTTTC. This sequence encodes CASSIGRDRTSSPGANVLTF.

The chain is built from TRBV19 and TRBJ1-2; 9 bases fit TRBD1. CDR1 is LNHDA, CDR2 SQIVND, per germline (reference sequence). The CDR3 consists of 15 residues. V was clipped by 5 bases and J by 6 bases; unmatched bases: 10. As DNA, the CDR3 is TGTGCCAGTAGTGGCTGGGACAGGGAAGCTAATGGCTACACCTTC. Translating gives CASSGWDREANGYTF.

This clone was found once. The chain is built from TRBV28 and TRBJ2-7; 10 nucleotides align to TRBD1. J gave up 3 bases and V 4 bases, and 9 bases lay outside the gene matches. The CDR3 consists of 16 residues. Per germline, CDR1 MDHEN and CDR2 SYDVKM. CDR3 in DNA: TGTGCCAGCAGTTCATCGTTTGGACAGGGGGACTACGAGCAGTACTTC. As protein: CASSSSFGQGDYEQYF.

The V and J genes are TRBV27 and TRBJ2-7; tentative D call: TRBD1 (6 bases). The V gene's germline CDR1 is MNHEY and CDR2 SMNVEV (reference sequence). Trimming removed 5 bases at V and 7 bases at J, with 15 bases between. This CDR3 region has 13 residues. The CDR3 nucleotides read TGTGCCAGCAGTCCCCGGACAGCCTTAGAGCAGTACTTC. As protein: CASSPRTALEQYF.

The chain employs TRBV7-2 and TRBJ2-4; D gene ambiguous. Trimming took off 1 base at V and 10 bases at J, with 8 bases between the two ends. Germline V gene lookup returns CDR1 SGHTA and CDR2 FQGNSA. The CDR3 sequence is 12 residues long. The CDR3: CASSLDYGIQYF. The DNA for the CDR3 is TGTGCCAGCAGCTTAGACTACGGTATTCAGTACTTC.

The V and J genes are TRBV7-2 and TRBJ1-6; the match to TRBD1 covers 9 bases. The CDR3 covers 15 residues. V lost 5 bases and J lost 6; bases outside the gene matches: 5. Per the germline V gene, CDR1 is SGHTA and CDR2 is FQGNSA. CDR3 bases: TGTGCCAGCAGCAGGGGACAGGGTGTTAATTCACCCCTCCACTTT. It codes for CASSRGQGVNSPLHF.

The sample holds one count of this clone. CDR3 DNA sequence: TGCGCCAGCAGCGACGGGGGCTATGGCTACACCTTC. Translation: CASSDGGYGYTF. This chain connects TRBV5-1 to TRBJ1-2, with D perhaps matching TRBD1 (5 bases). The V gene lost 4 bases and the J gene lost 4 bases, with 8 bases spanning the gap. Germline lookup yields CDR1 SGHRS and CDR2 YFSETQ. The CDR3 loop spans 12 amino acids.

The chain is built from TRBV6-5 and TRBJ1-6, with D tentatively TRBD1 (6 bases). The CDR3 is 16 amino acids. Trimming removed 2 bases from V and 9 bases from J, with 17 bases in between. Germline CDR1 reads MNHEY; CDR2 reads SVGAGI. CDR3 sequence reads: CASSYHLGQGSSPLHF. DNA of the CDR3: TGTGCCAGCAGTTACCACCTGGGGCAGGGGTCTTCACCCCTCCACTTT.

V usage is TRBV19 and J usage is TRBJ1-2, with a tentative D call TRBD1 (5 bases). The CDR3 consists of 15 residues. Germline CDR1 is LNHDA and CDR2 is SQIVND (reference sequence). The V gene lost 6 bases and the J gene lost 6 bases, with 20 bases spanning the gap. Here the CDR3 reads CASRRGQTKPHGYTF. Here the CDR3 DNA reads TGTGCCAGTAGAAGGGGTCAGACAAAACCCCATGGCTACACCTTC.

V and J are TRBV7-3 and TRBJ2-3; D remains unclear. Trimming pared 6 bases from V and 5 bases from J, leaving 15 bases between. The CDR3 is made up of 14 amino acids. Per germline, CDR1 SGHTA and CDR2 FQGTGA. The CDR3 loop reads CASRSGRVGDTQYF. The CDR3 DNA sequence: TGTGCCAGCAGGTCCGGTCGTGTTGGAGATACGCAGTATTTT. Full variable domain (missing parts from reference TRBV7-3 and TRBJ2-3): GAGVSQTPSNKVTEKGKYVELRCDPISGHTALYWYRQSLGQGPEFLIYFQGTGAADDSGLPNDRFFAVRPEGSVSTLKIQRTERGDSAVYLCASRSGRVGDTQYFGPGTRLTVL.

V is TRBV18 and J is TRBJ1-6, with D possibly being TRBD1 (6 bases). Per germline, CDR1 KGHSH and CDR2 LQKENI. Between the trimmed V and J ends, which lost 4 bases and 9 bases, there was a span of 10 bases. This CDR3 spans 13 amino acids. The CDR3 reads CASSRDTLSPLHF. The CDR3 DNA sequence: TGTGCCAGCTCACGGGACACCCTTTCACCCCTCCACTTT.